Below are 4 T cell receptor beta chains sequenced from a single sample in a study of cytomegalovirus exposure and HLA in healthy donors. PCR primers comprised 60 Vbeta and 13 Jbeta primers. The repertoire was sequenced with immunoSEQ multiplex PCR; TCRdb's copy has only in-frame clones and lacks some. The table has about 160,000 clones, 76% seen once. The sequenced sample consisted of PBMCs. These receptors all stem from a female donor in good health and CMV-seronegative.

The J gene is TRBJ1-4, the V gene TRBV6-1; D is possibly TRBD1 (5 bases). Germline loops: CDR1 MNHNS, CDR2 SASEGT. The CDR3 is made up of 15 amino acids. Trimming removed 7 bases at V and 4 bases at J, with 16 bases between. The CDR3 nucleotides are TGTGCCAGCATCGGGGGGTGGAACCTTAATGAAAAACTGTTTTTT. Its translation is CASIGGWNLNEKLFF.

The genes are TRBV28 and TRBJ2-2, with D possibly TRBD1 on 5 matching bases. CDR1 MDHEN and CDR2 SYDVKM come from the germline V gene. The CDR3 has 15 amino acids. Trimming removed 5 bases from V and 3 bases from J, with 13 bases in between. CDR3 loop: CASSHPRQYTGELFF. The CDR3 DNA reads as TGTGCCAGCAGTCACCCCCGACAGTACACCGGGGAGCTGTTTTTT.

This CDR3 is CASSPRSYEQYF. The DNA for the CDR3 is TGTGCCAGCAGTCCCCGCTCCTACGAGCAGTACTTC. The chain carries TRBV27 and TRBJ2-7; no clear D gene. The CDR3 runs to 12 residues. V was clipped by 5 bases and J by 0 bases, with 5 bases between them. Germline lookup yields CDR1 MNHEY and CDR2 SMNVEV (reference sequence).

The chain links TRBV11-3 to TRBJ2-1; perhaps TRBD1 as D (5 bases). This CDR3 contains 15 residues. Germline CDR1 is SGHNT and CDR2 is YENEEA. V dropped 5 bases and J dropped 0 bases, with 11 bases sitting between them. CDR3 amino acids: CASSPRQSSYNEQFF. CDR3 in DNA: TGTGCCAGCAGCCCCCGACAGAGCTCCTACAATGAGCAGTTCTTC.